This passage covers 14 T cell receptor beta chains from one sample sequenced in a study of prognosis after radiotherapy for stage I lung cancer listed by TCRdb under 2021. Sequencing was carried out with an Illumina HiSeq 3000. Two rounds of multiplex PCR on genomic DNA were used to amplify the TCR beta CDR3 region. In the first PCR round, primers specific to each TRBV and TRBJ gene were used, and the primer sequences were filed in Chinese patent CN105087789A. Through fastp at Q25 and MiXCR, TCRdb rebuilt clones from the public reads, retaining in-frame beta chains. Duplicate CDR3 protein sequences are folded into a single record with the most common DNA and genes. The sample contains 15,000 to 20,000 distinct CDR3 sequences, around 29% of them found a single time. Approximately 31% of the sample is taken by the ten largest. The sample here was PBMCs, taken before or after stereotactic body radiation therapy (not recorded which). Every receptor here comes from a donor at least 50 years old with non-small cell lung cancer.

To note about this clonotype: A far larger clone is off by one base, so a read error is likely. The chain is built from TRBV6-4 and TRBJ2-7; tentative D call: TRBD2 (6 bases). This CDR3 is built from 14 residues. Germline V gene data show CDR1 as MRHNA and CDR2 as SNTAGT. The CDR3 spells CASSSQAGTYEKYF. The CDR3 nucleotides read TGTGCCAGCAGTTCCCAGGCGGGGACCTACGAGAAGTACTTC.

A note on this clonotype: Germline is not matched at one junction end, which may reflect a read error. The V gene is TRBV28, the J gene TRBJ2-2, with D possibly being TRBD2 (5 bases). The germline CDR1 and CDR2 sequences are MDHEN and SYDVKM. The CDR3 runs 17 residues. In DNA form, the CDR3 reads TGTGCCAGCAGTTTTCTTCTTTGTGGGCAGAACACCGGGGAGCTCTTTTTT. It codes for CASSFLLCGQNTGELFF.

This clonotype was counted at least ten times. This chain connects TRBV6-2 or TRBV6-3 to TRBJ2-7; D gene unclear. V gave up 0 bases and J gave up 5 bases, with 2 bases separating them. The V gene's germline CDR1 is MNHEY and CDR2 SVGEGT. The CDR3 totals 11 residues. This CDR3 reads CASSYSDEQYF. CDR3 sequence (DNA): TGTGCCAGCAGTTACTCGGACGAGCAGTACTTC.

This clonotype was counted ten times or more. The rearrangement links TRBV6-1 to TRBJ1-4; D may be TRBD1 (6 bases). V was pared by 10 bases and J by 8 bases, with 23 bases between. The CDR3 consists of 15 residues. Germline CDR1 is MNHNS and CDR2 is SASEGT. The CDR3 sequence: CATSGGTGYREKLFF. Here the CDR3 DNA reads TGTGCCACCTCGGGGGGTACAGGGTATCGGGAAAAACTGTTTTTT.

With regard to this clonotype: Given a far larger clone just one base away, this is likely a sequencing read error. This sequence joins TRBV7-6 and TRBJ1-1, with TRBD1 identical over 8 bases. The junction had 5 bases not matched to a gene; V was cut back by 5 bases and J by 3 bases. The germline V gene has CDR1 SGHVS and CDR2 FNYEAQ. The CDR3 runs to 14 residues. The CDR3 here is CASSQGAWDTEAFF. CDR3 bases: TGTGCCAGCAGCCAGGGGGCGTGGGACACTGAAGCTTTCTTT.

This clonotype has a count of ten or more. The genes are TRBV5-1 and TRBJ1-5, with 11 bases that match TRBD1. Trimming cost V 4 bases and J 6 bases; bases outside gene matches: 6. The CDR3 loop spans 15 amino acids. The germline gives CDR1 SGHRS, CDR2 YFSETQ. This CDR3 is CASSPGTGGGQPQHF. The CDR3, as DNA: TGCGCCAGCAGCCCGGGGACAGGGGGAGGTCAGCCCCAGCATTTT.

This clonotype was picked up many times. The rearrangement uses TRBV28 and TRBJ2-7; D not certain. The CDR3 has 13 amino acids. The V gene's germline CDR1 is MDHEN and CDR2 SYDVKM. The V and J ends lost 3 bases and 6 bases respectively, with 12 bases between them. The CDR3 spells CASSLVGLREQYF. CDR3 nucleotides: TGTGCCAGCAGTTTGGTTGGGCTTCGCGAGCAGTACTTC.

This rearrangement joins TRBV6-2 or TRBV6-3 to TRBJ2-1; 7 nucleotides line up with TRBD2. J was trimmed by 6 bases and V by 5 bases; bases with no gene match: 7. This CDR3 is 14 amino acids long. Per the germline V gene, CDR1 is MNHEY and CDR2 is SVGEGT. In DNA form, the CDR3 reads TGTGCCAGCAGTGAATTCGGGAGGTTCAATGAGCAGTTCTTC. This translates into CASSEFGRFNEQFF.

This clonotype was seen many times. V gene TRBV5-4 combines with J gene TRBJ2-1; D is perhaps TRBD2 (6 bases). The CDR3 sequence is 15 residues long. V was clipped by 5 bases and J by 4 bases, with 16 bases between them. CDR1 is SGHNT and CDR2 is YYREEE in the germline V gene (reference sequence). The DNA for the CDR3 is TGTGCCAGCAGTTCCGGGAGCGGAACGTACAATGAGCAGTTCTTC. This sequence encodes CASSSGSGTYNEQFF.

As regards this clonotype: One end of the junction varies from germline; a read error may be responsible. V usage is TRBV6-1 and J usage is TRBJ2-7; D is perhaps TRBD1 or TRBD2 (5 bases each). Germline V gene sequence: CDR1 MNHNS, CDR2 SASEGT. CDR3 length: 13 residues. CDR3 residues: CANRPTGTYGQYF. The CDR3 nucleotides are TGTGCCAACAGACCCACGGGGACCTACGGGCAGTACTTC.

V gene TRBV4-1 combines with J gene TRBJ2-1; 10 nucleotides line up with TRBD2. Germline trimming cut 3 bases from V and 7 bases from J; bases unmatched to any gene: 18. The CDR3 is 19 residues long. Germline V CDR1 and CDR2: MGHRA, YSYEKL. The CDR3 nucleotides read TGCGCCAGCAGCCACAAAGGTCTGACTAGCGGGCCCCTTCGGAATGAGCAGTTCTTC. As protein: CASSHKGLTSGPLRNEQFF.

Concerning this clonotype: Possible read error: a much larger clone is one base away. The CDR3: CASRRSNEKLFF. The DNA of the CDR3 is TGTGCCAGCCGGCGCTCGAATGAAAAACTGTTTTTT. This chain connects TRBV7-9 to TRBJ1-4, with D unresolved. The V end lost 8 bases, the J end lost 5 bases, and 9 bases lay between the germline ends. The germline gives CDR1 SEHNR, CDR2 FQNEAQ (reference sequence). CDR3 length equals 12 residues.

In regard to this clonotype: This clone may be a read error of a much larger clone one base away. The CDR3 region is CASSIPTGPPLAKNIKYF. In nucleotides, the CDR3 is TGTGCCAGTAGTATCCCCACCGGGCCTCCATTAGCCAAAAACATTAAGTACTTC. The chain joins TRBV19 to TRBJ2-4; D is undetermined. Germline V gene sequence: CDR1 LNHDA, CDR2 SQIVND (reference sequence). The CDR3 extends over 18 amino acids.

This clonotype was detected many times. The CDR3 sequence: CASSLEAGTNYGYTF. The CDR3 DNA follows: TGTGCCAGCAGCTTAGAGGCAGGGACTAACTATGGCTACACCTTC. The chain is built from TRBV7-2 and TRBJ1-2, with a tentative D call TRBD1 (5 bases). V was pared by 1 base and J by 0 bases, with 9 bases between. Germline-derived CDR1 and CDR2 are SGHTA and FQGNSA. CDR3 length: 15 amino acids.